This TCR beta chain was captured by sequencing in a study of T-cell memory formation after mild COVID-19. Across the whole study: TCR clusters largely stayed donor specific.

This clonotype was counted only a few times. This CDR3 comprises 13 residues. The germline V gene encodes CDR1 SGHRS and CDR2 YFSETQ. J lost 8 bases, V lost 2 bases, and 4 bases had no gene match. TCRdb recomputed calls from the 5' RACE reads with MiXCR, one row per CDR3 protein. The sample includes about 430,000 distinct CDR3 sequences, roughly 18% seen only once; the top ten take roughly a fifth. The J gene is TRBJ2-4, the V gene TRBV5-1; 7 bases fit TRBD1. The sample comprised PBMCs or a T cell subset sorted from them (not recorded which). The clonotype originates from a man aged 18 to 29 who had mild COVID-19 (a few samples of this study predate the infection). Cell type and time point are not known. CDR3 DNA sequence: TGCGCCAGCAGCTTTGGGACAGACGACATTCAGTACTTC. The encoded protein is CASSFGTDDIQYF.